Following are 11 T cell receptor beta chains from one sample sequenced in a study of T cells in Graves' hyperthyroidism and ophthalmopathy. Amplification of TCR beta CDR3 regions was performed using RNA transcripts as template. An initial round of RT-PCR targeting the TCR CDR3 relied on the HTBI primer set. MiXCR, run by TCRdb on the multiplex PCR reads, gives a single entry per CDR3 protein. Of fewer than 450,000 distinct CDR3 sequences in the sample, about a sixth were seen once. The specimen sequenced was blood. The receptors here all came from a woman aged 25 to 45 with Graves' hyperthyroidism that later progressed to Graves' ophthalmopathy.

This clonotype was seen ten or more times. The V call is TRBV3-1, the J call TRBJ2-5; 9 nucleotides align to TRBD2. Germline V gene lookup returns CDR1 LGHDT and CDR2 YNNKEL (reference sequence). With V trimmed by 6 bases and J by 1 base, 9 bases remained unmatched. CDR3 length: 16 residues. In DNA, the CDR3 is TGTGCCAGCAGTCGGACTAGCGTGAGATTCCAAGAGACCCAGTACTTC. This gives the protein CASSRTSVRFQETQYF.

This chain joins TRBV2 and TRBJ2-3; 10 bases fit TRBD1. The V and J ends lost 6 bases and 4 bases, in that order; junction bases with no gene match: 10. This CDR3 has 16 amino acids. Germline CDR1 is SNHLY and CDR2 is FYNNEI. The DNA for the CDR3 is TGTGCCAGCAGACCGGGACAGGGGATGGAGGCAGATACGCAGTATTTT. Protein: CASRPGQGMEADTQYF.

This clonotype was seen repeatedly, ten times or more. The chain employs TRBV6-2 or TRBV6-3 and TRBJ1-5, with D possibly matching TRBD1 (6 bases). V lost 0 bases and J lost 0, with 9 bases in between. CDR1 and CDR2 (germline): MNHEY, SVGEGT. This CDR3 is built from 16 residues. This chain's CDR3 is CASSYSRGYSNQPQHF. In DNA, the CDR3 is TGTGCCAGCAGTTACTCGAGGGGGTATAGCAATCAGCCCCAGCATTTT.

At least ten counts were recorded for this clonotype. The chain couples TRBV6-6 to TRBJ2-5; D unresolved. Trimming shortened V by 2 bases and J by 1 base, and 14 bases separated the two germline ends. The CDR3 spans 16 residues. Germline V gene lookup returns CDR1 MNHNY and CDR2 SVGAGI (reference sequence). The CDR3 nucleotides read TGTGCCAGCAGTTACCAGAGTCACCTGTCCCAAGAGACCCAGTACTTC. Translated, it gives CASSYQSHLSQETQYF.

This clonotype occurred a few times. The chain is built from TRBV4-2 and TRBJ2-2; 10 bases are shared with TRBD2. Germline values: CDR1 LGHNA, CDR2 YNFKEQ. CDR3 length: 17 residues. The J segment lost 4 bases and the V segment lost 0 bases, leaving 5 bases of the junction unmatched. CDR3 region: CASSQDWASGSTGELFF. The CDR3 nucleotides are TGTGCCAGCAGCCAAGATTGGGCTAGCGGGAGCACCGGGGAGCTGTTTTTT.

This clonotype was found many times. The genes are TRBV3-1 and TRBJ2-5; 11 nucleotides agree with TRBD2. Germline V CDR1 and CDR2: LGHDT, YNNKEL (reference sequence). CDR3 length: 15 residues. Germline trimming cut 0 bases from V and 5 bases from J; bases unmatched to any gene: 2. CDR3 DNA sequence: TGTGCCAGCAGCCAAGATACTAGCGGGAGTGAGACCCAGTACTTC. As protein: CASSQDTSGSETQYF.

This clonotype was observed at least ten times. The chain recombines TRBV2 with TRBJ2-1; no reliable D call. Trimming stripped 9 bases from V and 1 base from J, with 16 bases between. CDR1 and CDR2 (germline): SNHLY, FYNNEI. The CDR3 has 15 residues. CDR3 nucleotide sequence: TGTGCCAGGAGACGGTTGCCACTTTCCTACAATGAGCAGTTCTTC. It is translated as CARRRLPLSYNEQFF.

This clonotype was found many times. The chain combines TRBV27 with TRBJ2-3; 8 bases align to TRBD1. This CDR3 is built from 15 residues. V shed 4 bases and J 8 bases; nucleotides not matched to a gene: 11. Germline CDR1 is MNHEY and CDR2 is SMNVEV (reference sequence). The CDR3 is CASSSPGQGLGTQYF. The CDR3 DNA reads TGTGCCAGCAGTTCCCCCGGACAGGGATTAGGTACGCAGTATTTT.

There are many counts of this clonotype. The rearrangement links TRBV10-3 to TRBJ2-7; possible D gene TRBD1, 5 bases. Germline CDR1 is ENHRY and CDR2 is SYGVKD. The V and J ends lost 3 bases and 1 base respectively, with 7 bases between them. The CDR3 is made up of 13 amino acids. As DNA, the CDR3 is TGTGCCATCAGTGATGACAGTTCCTACGAGCAGTACTTC. Encoded protein: CAISDDSSYEQYF.

This clonotype was seen ten or more times. V is TRBV6-5 and J is TRBJ2-1; the D is unclear. The V gene's germline CDR1 is MNHEY and CDR2 SVGAGI. With 0 bases removed from V and 7 bases from J, the gap between germline ends came to 7 bases. The CDR3 has 13 residues. In DNA, the CDR3 is TGTGCCAGCAGTTACTCGCGTCAGAATGAGCAGTTCTTC. Translation: CASSYSRQNEQFF.

In nucleotides, the CDR3 is TGCGCCAGCAGCTTGGGAGCGGAACTGTTTTTT. Amino acid sequence: CASSLGAELFF. The V call is TRBV5-1, the J call TRBJ1-4; no clear D gene. The germline CDR1 and CDR2 sequences are SGHRS and YFSETQ. This CDR3 has 11 amino acids. Trimming pared 0 bases from V and 12 bases from J, leaving 6 bases between.